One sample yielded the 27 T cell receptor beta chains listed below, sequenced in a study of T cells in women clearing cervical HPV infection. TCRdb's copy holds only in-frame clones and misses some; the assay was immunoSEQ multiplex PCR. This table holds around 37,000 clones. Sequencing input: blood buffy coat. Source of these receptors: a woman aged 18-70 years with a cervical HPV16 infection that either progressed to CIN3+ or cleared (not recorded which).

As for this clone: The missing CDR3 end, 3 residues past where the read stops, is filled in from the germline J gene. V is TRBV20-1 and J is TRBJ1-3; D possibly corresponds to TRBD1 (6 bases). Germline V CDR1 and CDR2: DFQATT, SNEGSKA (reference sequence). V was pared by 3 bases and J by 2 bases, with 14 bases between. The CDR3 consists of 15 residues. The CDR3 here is CSASQLQGTGNTIYF. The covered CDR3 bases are TGCAGTGCTAGCCAACTTCAGGGGACTGGAAACACC.

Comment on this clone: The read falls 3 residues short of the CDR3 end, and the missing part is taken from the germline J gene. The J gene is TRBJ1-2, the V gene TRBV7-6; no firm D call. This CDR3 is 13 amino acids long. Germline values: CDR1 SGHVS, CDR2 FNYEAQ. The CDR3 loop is CASSSGRTYDYTF. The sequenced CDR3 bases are TGTGCCAGCAGCTCCGGACGGACTTACGAC.

CDR3 protein: CASSAPGTGARYGYTF. The CDR3 bases that were read are TGTGCCAGCAGTGCCCCCGGGACAGGGGCGAGGTATGGC. This chain joins TRBV6-1 and TRBJ1-2, with 10 positions matching TRBD1. Read coverage stops 3 residues before the CDR3 terminus; the germline J gene supplies the remainder. The CDR3 runs to 16 residues. CDR1 is MNHNS and CDR2 is SASEGT in the germline V gene. The V and J ends lost 4 bases and 5 bases, in that order; junction bases with no gene match: 10.

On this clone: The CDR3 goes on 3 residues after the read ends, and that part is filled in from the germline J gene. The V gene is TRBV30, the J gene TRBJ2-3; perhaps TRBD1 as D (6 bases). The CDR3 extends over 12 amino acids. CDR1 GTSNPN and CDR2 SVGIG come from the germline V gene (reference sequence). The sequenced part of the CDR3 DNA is TGTGCCTTACAGGGTTCTAAAGAGACG. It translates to CALQGSKET. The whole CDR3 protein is CALQGSKETQYF.

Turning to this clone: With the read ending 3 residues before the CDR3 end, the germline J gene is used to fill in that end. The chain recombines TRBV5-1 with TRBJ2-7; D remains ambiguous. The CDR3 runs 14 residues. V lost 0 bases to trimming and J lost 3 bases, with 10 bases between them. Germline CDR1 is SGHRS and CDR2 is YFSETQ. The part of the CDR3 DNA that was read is TGCGCCAGCAGCTTGGGGCAGGTTGGCTACGAG. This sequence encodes CASSLGQVGYE. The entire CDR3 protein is CASSLGQVGYEQYF.

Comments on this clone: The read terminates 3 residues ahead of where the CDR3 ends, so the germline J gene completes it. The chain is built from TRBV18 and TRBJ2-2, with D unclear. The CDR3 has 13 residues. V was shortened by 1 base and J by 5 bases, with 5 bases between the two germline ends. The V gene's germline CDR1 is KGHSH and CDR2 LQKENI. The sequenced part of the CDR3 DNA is TGTGCCAGCTCACCACTTCGGACCGGGGAG. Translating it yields CASSPLRTGE. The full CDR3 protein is CASSPLRTGELFF.

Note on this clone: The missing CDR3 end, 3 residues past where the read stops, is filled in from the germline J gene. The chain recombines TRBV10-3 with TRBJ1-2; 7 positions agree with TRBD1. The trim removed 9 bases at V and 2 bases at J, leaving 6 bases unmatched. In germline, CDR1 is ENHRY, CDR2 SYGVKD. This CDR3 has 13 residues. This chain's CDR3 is CAMSRDSNYGYTF. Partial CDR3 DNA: TGTGCCATGTCCCGGGACAGCAACTATGGC.

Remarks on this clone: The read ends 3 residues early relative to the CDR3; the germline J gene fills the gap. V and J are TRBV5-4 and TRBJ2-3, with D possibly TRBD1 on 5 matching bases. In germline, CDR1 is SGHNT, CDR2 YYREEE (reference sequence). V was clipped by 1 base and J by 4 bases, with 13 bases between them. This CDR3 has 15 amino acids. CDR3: CASSLPQDFPDTQYF. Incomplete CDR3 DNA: TGTGCCAGCAGCTTGCCACAGGATTTCCCAGATACG.

Here the CDR3 reads CASSLTGGNQPQHF. The sequenced CDR3 bases are TGTGCCAGTAGTCTTACAGGGGGGAATCAGCCC. This rearrangement joins TRBV19 to TRBJ1-5, with 8 bases identical to TRBD1. Sequencing ends 3 residues short of the CDR3 end; the germline J gene provides the rest. The germline V gene encodes CDR1 LNHDA and CDR2 SQIVND (reference sequence). V dropped 5 bases and J dropped 4; count of bases not matched to a gene: 4. The CDR3 is 14 amino acids.

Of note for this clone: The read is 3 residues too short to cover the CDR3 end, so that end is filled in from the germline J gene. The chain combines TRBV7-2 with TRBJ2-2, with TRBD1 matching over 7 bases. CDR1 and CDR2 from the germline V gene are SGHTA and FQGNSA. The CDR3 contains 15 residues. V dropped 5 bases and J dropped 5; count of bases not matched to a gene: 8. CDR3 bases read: TGTGCCAGCAGCGTAAGACAGGGTTGGACCGGGGAG. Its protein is CASSVRQGWTGE. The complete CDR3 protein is CASSVRQGWTGELFF. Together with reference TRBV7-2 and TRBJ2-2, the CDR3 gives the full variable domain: GAGVSQSPSNKVTEKGKDVELRCDPISGHTALYWYRQSLGQGLEFLIYFQGNSAPDKSGLPSDRFSAERTGGSVSTLTIQRTQQEDSAVYLCASSVRQGWTGELFFGEGSRLTVL.

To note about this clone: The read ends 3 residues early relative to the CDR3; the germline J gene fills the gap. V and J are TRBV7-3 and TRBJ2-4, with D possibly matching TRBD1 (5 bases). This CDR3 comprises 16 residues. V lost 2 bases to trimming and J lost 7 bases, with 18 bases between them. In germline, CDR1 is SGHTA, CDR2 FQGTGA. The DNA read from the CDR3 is TGTGCCAGCAGCTTAGGCAGGGCCATAGGTCAGAACATT. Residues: CASSLGRAIGQNI. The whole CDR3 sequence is CASSLGRAIGQNIQYF. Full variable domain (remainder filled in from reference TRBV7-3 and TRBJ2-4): GAGVSQTPSNKVTEKGKYVELRCDPISGHTALYWYRQSLGQGPEFLIYFQGTGAADDSGLPNDRFFAVRPEGSVSTLKIQRTERGDSAVYLCASSLGRAIGQNIQYFGAGTRLSVL.

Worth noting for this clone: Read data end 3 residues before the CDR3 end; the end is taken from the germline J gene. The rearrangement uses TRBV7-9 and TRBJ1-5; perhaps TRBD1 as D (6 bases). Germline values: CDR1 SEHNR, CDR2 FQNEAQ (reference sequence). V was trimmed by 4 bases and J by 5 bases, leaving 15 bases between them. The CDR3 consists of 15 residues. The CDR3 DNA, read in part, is TGTGCCAGCAGCTCCAGCGGGGGGGCAGATCAGCCC. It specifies CASSSSGGADQP. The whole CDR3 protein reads CASSSSGGADQPQHF. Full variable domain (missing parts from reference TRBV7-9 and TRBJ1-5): DTGVSQNPRHKITKRGQNVTFRCDPISEHNRLYWYRQTLGQGPEFLTYFQNEAQLEKSRLLSDRFSAERPKGSFSTLEIQRTEQGDSAMYLCASSSSGGADQPQHFGDGTRLSIL.

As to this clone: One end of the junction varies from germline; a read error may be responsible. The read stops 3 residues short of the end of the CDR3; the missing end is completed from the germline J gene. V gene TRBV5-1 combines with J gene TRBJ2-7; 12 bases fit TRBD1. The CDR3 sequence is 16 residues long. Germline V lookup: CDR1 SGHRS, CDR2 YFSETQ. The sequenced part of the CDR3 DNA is TGCGCCAGCAGCTTGTCGGGGACAGGGGGCTCCCACGAG. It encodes CASSLSGTGGSHE. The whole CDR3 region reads CASSLSGTGGSHEQYF.

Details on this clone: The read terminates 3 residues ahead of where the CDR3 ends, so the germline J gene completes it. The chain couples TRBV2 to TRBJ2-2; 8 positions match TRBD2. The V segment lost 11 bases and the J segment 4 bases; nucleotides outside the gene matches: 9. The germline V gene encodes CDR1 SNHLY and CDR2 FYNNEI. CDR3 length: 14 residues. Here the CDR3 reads CASSLAGSTGELFF. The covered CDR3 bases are TGTGCCTCGTCCTTAGCGGGGAGCACCGGGGAG.

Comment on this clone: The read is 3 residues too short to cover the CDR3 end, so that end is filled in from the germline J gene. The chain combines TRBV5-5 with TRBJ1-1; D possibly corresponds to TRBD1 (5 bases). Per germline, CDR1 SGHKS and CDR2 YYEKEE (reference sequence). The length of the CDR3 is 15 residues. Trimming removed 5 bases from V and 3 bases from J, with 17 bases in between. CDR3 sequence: CASSTWGRADTEAFF. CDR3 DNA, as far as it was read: TGTGCCAGCAGTACCTGGGGCAGGGCGGACACTGAA.

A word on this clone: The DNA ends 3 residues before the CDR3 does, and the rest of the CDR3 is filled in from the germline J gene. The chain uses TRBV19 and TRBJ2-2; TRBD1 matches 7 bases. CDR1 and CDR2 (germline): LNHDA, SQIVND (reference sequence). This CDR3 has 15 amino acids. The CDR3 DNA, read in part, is TGTGCCGTACAGGGGATAGAGGCAACTAATGAAAAG. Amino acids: CAVQGIEATNEK. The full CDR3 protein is CAVQGIEATNEKLFF.

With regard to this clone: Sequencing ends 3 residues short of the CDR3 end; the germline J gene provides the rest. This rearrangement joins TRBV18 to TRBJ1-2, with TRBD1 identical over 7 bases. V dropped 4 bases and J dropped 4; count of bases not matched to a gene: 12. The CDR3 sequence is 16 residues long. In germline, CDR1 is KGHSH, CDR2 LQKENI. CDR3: CASSRQGSDGSYGYTF. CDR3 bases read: TGTGCCAGCTCACGACAGGGAAGTGATGGGAGCTATGGC.

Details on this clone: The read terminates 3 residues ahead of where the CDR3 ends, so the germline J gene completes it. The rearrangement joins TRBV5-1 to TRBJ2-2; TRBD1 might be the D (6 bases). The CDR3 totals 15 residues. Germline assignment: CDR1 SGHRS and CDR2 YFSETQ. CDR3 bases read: TGCGCCAGCAGCTTGGACAGGGTAATCGGTTCACCG. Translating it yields CASSLDRVIGSP. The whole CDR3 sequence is CASSLDRVIGSPLFF.

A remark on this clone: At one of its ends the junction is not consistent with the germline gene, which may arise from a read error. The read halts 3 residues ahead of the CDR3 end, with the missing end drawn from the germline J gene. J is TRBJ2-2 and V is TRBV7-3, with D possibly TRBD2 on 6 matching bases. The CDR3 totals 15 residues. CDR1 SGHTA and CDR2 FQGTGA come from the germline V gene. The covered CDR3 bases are TGTGCCAGCCGCTTAGCAGCGGGCGGTACCGGGGAG. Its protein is CASRLAAGGTGE. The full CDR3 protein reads CASRLAAGGTGELFF.

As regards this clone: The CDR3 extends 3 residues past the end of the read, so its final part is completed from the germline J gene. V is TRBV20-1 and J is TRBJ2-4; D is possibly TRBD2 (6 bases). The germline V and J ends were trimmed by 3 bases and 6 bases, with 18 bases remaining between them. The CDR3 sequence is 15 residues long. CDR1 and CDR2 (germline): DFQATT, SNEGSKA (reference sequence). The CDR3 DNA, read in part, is TGCAGTGCTAGTTTGGGAGGCCCGGGGTTAAACATT. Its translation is CSASLGGPGLNI. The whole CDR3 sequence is CSASLGGPGLNIQYF.

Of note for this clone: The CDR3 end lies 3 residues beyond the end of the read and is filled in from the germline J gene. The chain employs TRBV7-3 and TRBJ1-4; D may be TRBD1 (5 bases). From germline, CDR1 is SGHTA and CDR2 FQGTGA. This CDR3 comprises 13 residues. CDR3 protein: CASSLSGDSPLFF. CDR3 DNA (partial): TGTGCCAGCAGCTTATCGGGGGATTCACCA.

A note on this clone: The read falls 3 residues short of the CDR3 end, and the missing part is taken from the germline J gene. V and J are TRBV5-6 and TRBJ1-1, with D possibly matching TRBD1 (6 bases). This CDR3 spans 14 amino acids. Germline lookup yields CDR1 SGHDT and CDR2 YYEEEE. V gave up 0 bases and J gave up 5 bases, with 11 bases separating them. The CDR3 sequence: CASSLAYRVTEAFF. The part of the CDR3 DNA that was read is TGTGCCAGCAGCTTGGCCTACAGGGTGACTGAA. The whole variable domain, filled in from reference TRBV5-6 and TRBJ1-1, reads DAGVTQSPTHLIKTRGQQVTLRCSPKSGHDTVSWYQQALGQGPQFIFQYYEEEERQRGNFPDRFSGHQFPNYSSELNVNALLLGDSALYLCASSLAYRVTEAFFGQGTRLTVV.

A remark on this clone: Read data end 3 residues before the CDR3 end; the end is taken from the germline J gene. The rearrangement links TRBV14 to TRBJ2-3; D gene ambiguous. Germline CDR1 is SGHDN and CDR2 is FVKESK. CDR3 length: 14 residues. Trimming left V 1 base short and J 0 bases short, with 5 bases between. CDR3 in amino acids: CASSQVLSTDTQYF. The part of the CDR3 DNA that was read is TGTGCCAGCAGCCAAGTTCTTAGCACAGATACG.

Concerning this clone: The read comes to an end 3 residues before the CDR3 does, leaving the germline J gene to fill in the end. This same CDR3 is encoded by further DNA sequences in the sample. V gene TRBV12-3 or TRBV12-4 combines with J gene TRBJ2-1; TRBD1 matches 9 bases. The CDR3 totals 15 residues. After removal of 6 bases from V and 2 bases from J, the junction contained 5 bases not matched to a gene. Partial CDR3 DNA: TGTGCCAGCAGCTTAACAGGGGGCGCCTACAATGAG. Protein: CASSLTGGAYNE. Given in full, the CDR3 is CASSLTGGAYNEQFF.

The part of the CDR3 DNA that was read is TGTGCCAGCAGCCACCAAGAGAGGTCAGATACG. This translates into CASSHQERSDT. The full CDR3 protein is CASSHQERSDTQYF. The chain links TRBV4-2 to TRBJ2-3; unclear D gene. The CDR3 is cut off 3 residues early in the read; its end comes from the germline J gene. The CDR3 contains 14 residues. Trimming shortened V by 3 bases and J by 4 bases, and 11 bases separated the two germline ends. Germline V gives CDR1 LGHNA, CDR2 YNFKEQ.

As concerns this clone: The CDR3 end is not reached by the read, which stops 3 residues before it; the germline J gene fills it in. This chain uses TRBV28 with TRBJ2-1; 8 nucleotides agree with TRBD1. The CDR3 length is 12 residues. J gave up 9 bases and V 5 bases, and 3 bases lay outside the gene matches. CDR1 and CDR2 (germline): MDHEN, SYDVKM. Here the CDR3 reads CASSPGQGEQFF. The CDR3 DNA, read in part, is TGTGCCAGCAGTCCTGGACAGGGTGAG.

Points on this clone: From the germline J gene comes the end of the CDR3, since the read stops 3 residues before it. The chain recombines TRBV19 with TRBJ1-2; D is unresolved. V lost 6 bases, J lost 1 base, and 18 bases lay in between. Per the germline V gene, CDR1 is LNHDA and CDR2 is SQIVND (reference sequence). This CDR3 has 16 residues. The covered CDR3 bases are TGTGCCAGTAGGTCCCCGCCAGGAGAACTTAACTATGGC. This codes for CASRSPPGELNYG. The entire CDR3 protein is CASRSPPGELNYGYTF.